These 21 T cell receptor beta chains originate from one sample sequenced in a study of identical twins. TCRdb used MiXCR to reprocess the 5' RACE reads, holding one entry per CDR3 protein. The sample shows about 260,000 distinct CDR3 sequences, approximately 7% of them seen only once. These data also formed part of another study, on yellow fever vaccine responses in identical twins.

The sample taken for sequencing was memory (CD45RO+) T cells sorted from blood. Receptors originate from a woman in her late teens or twenties in good health.

This clonotype was counted only a few times. The chain joins TRBV14 to TRBJ2-3; 8 positions match TRBD1. Germline CDR1 SGHDN, CDR2 FVKESK. The CDR3 covers 15 residues. The J segment lost 2 bases and the V segment lost 2 bases, leaving 3 bases of the junction unmatched. CDR3 bases: TGTGCCAGCAGCCAACGACAGGGGATCACAGATACGCAGTATTTT. It encodes CASSQRQGITDTQYF.

This clonotype was observed at least ten times. The chain has TRBV3-1 and TRBJ2-1; D is unresolved. Trimming cost V 4 bases and J 3 bases, with 10 bases left between them. The CDR3 is 14 amino acids. From germline, CDR1 is LGHDT and CDR2 YNNKEL (reference sequence). The CDR3 loop is CASSLNLGYNEQFF. The CDR3 nucleotides are TGTGCCAGCAGCCTTAATCTAGGCTACAATGAGCAGTTCTTC.

This clonotype appeared many times. The CDR3 protein is CASSERGGNQPQHF. The CDR3 bases are TGTGCCAGCAGTGAAAGGGGGGGCAATCAGCCCCAGCATTTT. The J gene is TRBJ1-5, the V gene TRBV25-1; a weak D match, TRBD1 (6 bases). V lost 2 bases and J lost 2, with 7 bases in between. The germline CDR1 and CDR2 sequences are MGHDK and SYGVNS. The CDR3 length is 14 residues.

This clonotype was observed a handful of times. This sequence joins TRBV12-3 or TRBV12-4 and TRBJ1-5; no firm D call. The V gene lost 7 bases and the J gene lost 5 bases, with 18 bases spanning the gap. The CDR3 has 15 residues. This CDR3 reads CASTLAADRDQPQHF. DNA of the CDR3: TGTGCCAGCACCCTGGCCGCGGATCGAGATCAGCCCCAGCATTTT.

CDR3: CASTPGTGAYGYTF. In DNA, the CDR3 is TGTGCCAGCACCCCCGGGACAGGGGCCTATGGCTACACCTTC. The chain joins TRBV28 to TRBJ1-2, with TRBD1 matching 10 bases. The CDR3 has 14 residues. Germline assignment: CDR1 MDHEN and CDR2 SYDVKM. The J segment lost 4 bases and the V segment lost 7 bases, leaving 6 bases of the junction unmatched.

The chain joins TRBV29-1 to TRBJ1-2; D possibly corresponds to TRBD1 (5 bases). The CDR3 totals 11 residues. V lost 7 bases, J lost 8 bases, and 14 bases lay in between. Germline lookup yields CDR1 SQVTM and CDR2 ANQGSEA. The CDR3 DNA follows: TGCAGCGCTGAGTCCGGGGCGGGCTACACCTTC. This codes for CSAESGAGYTF.

This clonotype was found many times. V gene TRBV5-1 combines with J gene TRBJ2-2; tentatively, D is TRBD1 (5 bases). Germline loops: CDR1 SGHRS, CDR2 YFSETQ. Trimming cost V 5 bases and J 7 bases, with 15 bases left between them. The CDR3 is made up of 14 amino acids. This chain's CDR3 is CASRSPTGVGELFF. CDR3 nucleotides: TGCGCCAGCAGATCCCCCACAGGTGTCGGGGAGCTGTTTTTT.

This clonotype was found a few times. The V gene is TRBV7-8, the J gene TRBJ1-2; 9 nucleotides agree with TRBD1. With 5 bases clipped from V and 6 bases from J, the junction kept 13 bases outside the gene matches. The CDR3 is 16 amino acids. From germline, CDR1 is SGHVS and CDR2 FQNEAQ. The CDR3 region has the DNA TGTGCCAGCAGCCCGGGACAGGGCCTAACTACTAATGGCTACACCTTC. Protein sequence: CASSPGQGLTTNGYTF. Complete variable domain (other parts from reference TRBV7-8 and TRBJ1-2): GAGVSQSPRYKVAKRGQDVALRCDPISGHVSLFWYQQALGQGPEFLTYFQNEAQLDKSGLPSDRFFAERPEGSVSTLKIQRTQQEDSAVYLCASSPGQGLTTNGYTFGSGTRLTVV.

This clonotype was counted only a few times. V and J are TRBV12-5 and TRBJ2-7; no clear D. There are 13 residues in the CDR3. Germline V gene lookup returns CDR1 LGHNT and CDR2 FRNRAP. The germline V and J ends were trimmed by 1 base and 6 bases, with 10 bases remaining between them. CDR3 loop: CASGLGPSAEQYF. The CDR3 DNA follows: TGTGCTAGTGGTTTGGGCCCGAGCGCCGAGCAGTACTTC.

V gene TRBV6-1 combines with J gene TRBJ2-1; D is uncertain. CDR3 length: 15 residues. CDR1 MNHNS and CDR2 SASEGT come from the germline V gene. Trimming removed 6 bases at V and 0 bases at J, with 12 bases between. The CDR3 region is CASRKKSSSYNEQFF. In nucleotides, the CDR3 is TGTGCCAGCAGGAAAAAGAGTAGCTCCTACAATGAGCAGTTCTTC.

A note on this clonotype: A read error may explain this, as a much larger clone is one base away. The genes are TRBV20-1 and TRBJ2-3; D gene uncertain. Germline CDR1 DFQATT, CDR2 SNEGSKA (reference sequence). Trimming removed 7 bases at V and 0 bases at J, with 17 bases between. The CDR3 consists of 15 residues. CDR3 nucleotides: TGCAGTGATTCAGTTCGGGTAGCTAGCACAGATACGCAGTATTTT. Its protein product is CSDSVRVASTDTQYF.

The J gene is TRBJ2-7, the V gene TRBV28; no firm D call. Germline V gene data show CDR1 as MDHEN and CDR2 as SYDVKM. The CDR3 consists of 12 residues. V lost 6 bases and J 0 bases, leaving 6 bases between the germline ends. CDR3 loop: CASSSSSYEQYV. The CDR3 coding sequence is TGTGCCAGCAGCTCTAGCTCCTACGAGCAGTACGTC.

The chain employs TRBV18 and TRBJ2-1, with 10 bases lining up with TRBD2. Germline loops: CDR1 KGHSH, CDR2 LQKENI. The junction had 3 bases not matched to a gene; V was cut back by 1 base and J by 6 bases. The CDR3 contains 15 residues. The CDR3 reads CASSPLAGGPNEQFF. In DNA form, the CDR3 reads TGTGCCAGCTCACCACTAGCGGGAGGCCCCAATGAGCAGTTCTTC. Full variable domain (rest looked up from reference TRBV18 and TRBJ2-1): NAGVMQNPRHLVRRRGQEARLRCSPMKGHSHVYWYRQLPEEGLKFMVYLQKENIIDESGMPKERFSAEFPKEGPSILRIQQVVRGDSAAYFCASSPLAGGPNEQFFGPGTRLTVL.

This clonotype was counted at least ten times. The chain combines TRBV12-3 or TRBV12-4 with TRBJ2-4; the D gene could be TRBD1 or TRBD2 (6 bases each). This CDR3 contains 15 residues. The V end was cut by 3 bases, the J end by 2 bases, with 11 bases between. The CDR3 is CASSLGGGTKNIQYF. As DNA, the CDR3 is TGTGCCAGCAGTTTGGGGGGCGGGACCAAAAACATTCAGTACTTC.

The CDR3 sequence: CASSFYSLAPGNEQFF. Here the CDR3 DNA reads TGTGCCAGCAGCTTTTATTCGCTAGCCCCTGGCAATGAGCAGTTCTTC. This sequence joins TRBV7-2 and TRBJ2-1, with D maybe TRBD2 (5 bases). From germline, CDR1 is SGHTA and CDR2 FQGNSA. Trimming left V 3 bases short and J 6 bases short, with 18 bases between. The CDR3 runs to 16 residues.

In this sample, this clonotype turned up many times. The gene calls are TRBV3-1 and TRBJ2-1; D unclear. Trimming removed 1 base at V and 7 bases at J, with 11 bases between. The CDR3 runs 14 residues. Germline CDR1 and CDR2: LGHDT and YNNKEL (reference sequence). The CDR3 coding sequence is TGTGCCAGCAGCCAAGCAGATAGGGCGAATGAGCAGTTCTTC. It codes for CASSQADRANEQFF.

Many counts were recorded for this clonotype. This rearrangement joins TRBV20-1 to TRBJ1-5; D perhaps matches TRBD1 (5 bases). This CDR3 is 12 amino acids long. Germline-derived CDR1 and CDR2 are DFQATT and SNEGSKA (reference sequence). V gave up 5 bases and J gave up 4 bases, with 9 bases separating them. CDR3 DNA: TGCAGTGCTGTCGGGGGTAATCAGCCCCAGCATTTT. The encoded protein is CSAVGGNQPQHF.

The V call is TRBV20-1, the J call TRBJ2-3; TRBD1 agrees at 7 bases. This CDR3 region has 13 residues. Trimming took 6 bases from V and 3 from J; bases not matched to a gene: 6. Germline CDR1 reads DFQATT; CDR2 reads SNEGSKA (reference sequence). The CDR3 sequence: CSAGGQATDTQYF. In DNA, the CDR3 is TGCAGTGCAGGAGGACAGGCGACAGATACGCAGTATTTT.

This clonotype was seen many times. The V gene is TRBV7-7, the J gene TRBJ2-7; no clear D gene. In germline, CDR1 is SSHAT, CDR2 FNYEAQ (reference sequence). CDR3 size: 14 residues. V was shortened by 6 bases and J by 4 bases, with 16 bases between the two germline ends. The CDR3 nucleotides are TGTGCCAGCAGTCTGGAGTTGGGCCCGTACGAGCAGTACTTC. It is translated as CASSLELGPYEQYF.

The gene calls are TRBV7-9 and TRBJ2-7, with unresolved D. The CDR3 runs to 12 residues. CDR1 and CDR2 (germline): SEHNR, FQNEAQ (reference sequence). The V gene lost 4 bases and the J gene lost 4 bases, with 8 bases spanning the gap. The CDR3 loop is CASSSAIYEQYF. The CDR3 nucleotides are TGTGCCAGCAGCTCAGCGATATACGAGCAGTACTTC.

The chain recombines TRBV7-2 with TRBJ1-2; 8 bases align to TRBD1. Trimming took 5 bases from V and 4 from J; bases not matched to a gene: 12. The germline V gene has CDR1 SGHTA and CDR2 FQGNSA. The CDR3 has 16 residues. CDR3 nucleotides: TGTGCCAGCAGCGTTGACCGGGACAGGAGACTCTATGGCTACACCTTC. Translating it yields CASSVDRDRRLYGYTF. Full variable domain (missing parts from reference TRBV7-2 and TRBJ1-2): GAGVSQSPSNKVTEKGKDVELRCDPISGHTALYWYRQSLGQGLEFLIYFQGNSAPDKSGLPSDRFSAERTGGSVSTLTIQRTQQEDSAVYLCASSVDRDRRLYGYTFGSGTRLTVV.